This is a list of T cell receptor beta chains from one sample in a study of blood T cells in healthy people across ages. TCRdb used MiXCR to reprocess the 5' RACE reads, holding one entry per CDR3 protein. The sample comprises 1.5 million to 2 million distinct CDR3 sequences, 28% of which are singletons, and 7.7% rests with the top ten. The sample was blood. These receptors originate from a woman aged 25 to 39 in good health. CDR3s include the opening cysteine and the closing phenylalanine or tryptophan. A D gene is named only where the DNA matches it firmly. Clone size, where shown, is once, few, many, or a class for clones that have expanded.

>TRBD1|TRBJ1-5|16|TRBV11-2|NA
CASSQGDRIGNQPQHF
TGTGCCAGCAGCCAGGGGGACAGGATTGGCAATCAGCCCCAGCATTTT
>NA|TRBJ1-1|15|TRBV11-1|few
CASSPHPKTNTEAFF
TGTGCCAGCAGCCCACATCCTAAGACGAACACTGAAGCTTTCTTT
>TRBD1|TRBJ2-5|16|TRBV5-1|NA
CASSLAGTGREETQYF
TGCGCCAGCAGCTTGGCGGGGACAGGGAGGGAAGAGACCCAGTACTTC
>TRBD2|TRBJ2-7|15|TRBV9|many
CASSGSGSGMYEQYF
TGTGCCAGCAGCGGTTCGGGTAGCGGGATGTACGAGCAGTACTTC
>NA|TRBJ2-3|14|TRBV9|NA
CASSVNLATDTQYF
TGTGCCAGCAGCGTTAACCTAGCCACAGATACGCAGTATTTT
>NA|TRBJ2-7|16|TRBV5-5|NA
CASSTGGDLNSYEQYF
TGTGCCAGCAGTACCGGGGGCGACCTCAATTCCTACGAGCAGTACTTC
>TRBD2|TRBJ2-3|18|TRBV29-1|NA
CSVRRRGRSGSGTDTQYF
TGCAGCGTCAGACGGAGGGGCAGAAGCGGGAGCGGGACAGATACGCAGTATTTT
>TRBD2|TRBJ2-5|17|TRBV2|NA
CASSESWTSGEVETQYF
TGTGCCAGCAGTGAATCGTGGACTAGCGGGGAGGTAGAGACCCAGTACTTC
>NA|TRBJ2-5|13|TRBV10-2|many
CASSVSTKETQYF
TGCGCCAGCAGTGTGTCTACCAAAGAGACCCAGTACTTC
>NA|TRBJ2-7|14|TRBV20-1|many
CSADEGRYPYEQYF
TGCAGTGCTGACGAGGGACGCTACCCCTACGAGCAGTACTTC
>TRBD2|TRBJ2-1|19|TRBV12-3/TRBV12-4|NA
CASSPHSGRAQSSYSEQFF
TGTGCCAGCAGCCCACATAGCGGGAGGGCCCAGAGCTCCTACAGTGAGCAGTTCTTC
>NA|TRBJ1-2|13|TRBV3-1|many
CASSPRGAAGYTF
TGTGCCAGCAGCCCTAGGGGAGCCGCGGGCTACACCTTC
>NA|TRBJ1-6|14|TRBV30|NA
CAWSVLGGRSPLHF
TGTGCCTGGAGTGTTCTTGGCGGGAGGTCACCCCTCCACTTT
>TRBD2|TRBJ2-7|16|TRBV7-2|few
CASSEGTSASSYEQYF
TGTGCCAGCAGCGAAGGGACTAGCGCTAGCTCCTACGAGCAGTACTTC
>TRBD2|TRBJ2-1|14|TRBV10-2|few
CASKFGGRYNEQFF
TGCGCCAGCAAGTTTGGCGGGAGGTACAATGAGCAGTTCTTC
>NA|TRBJ2-1|13|TRBV7-9|NA
CAGSLREWDEQFF
TGTGCCGGCAGCTTACGGGAGTGGGATGAGCAGTTCTTC
>NA|TRBJ2-1|16|TRBV12-5|NA
CASGTTTGPPYNEQFF
TGTGCTAGTGGTACAACAACAGGTCCCCCCTACAATGAGCAGTTCTTC
>TRBD1|TRBJ2-5|14|TRBV18|many
CASSPTGGRETQYF
TGCGCCAGCAGCCCCACAGGGGGCAGGGAGACCCAGTACTTC
>NA|TRBJ2-4|13|TRBV20-1|many
CSALYSAKNIQYF
TGCAGCGCCCTCTATTCGGCCAAAAACATTCAGTACTTC
>TRBD1|TRBJ2-7|12|TRBV6-2/TRBV6-3|NA
CAGSWTGHEQYF
TGTGCCGGCAGCTGGACAGGGCACGAGCAGTACTTC